The entry below describes one TCR beta chain. These data originate in a study of blood T cell repertoires in COVID-19. The overall study: Sites across the United States, Italy and Spain contributed samples from acute and convalescent COVID-19.

CDR3 length equals 18 residues. Unmatched junction bases numbered 16, after V lost 4 bases and J lost 2 bases. Germline lookup yields CDR1 SGHRS and CDR2 YFSETQ. Generated by immunoSEQ multiplex PCR, the TCRdb table keeps only in-frame clones and is missing some. The sample has 95,000 to 100,000 clones; about 89% are singletons. The V and J genes are TRBV5-1 and TRBJ1-2; 8 nucleotides agree with TRBD1. Specimen: peripheral blood. This TCR was recovered from a middle-aged man with acute or convalescent COVID-19. DNA for the CDR3: TGCGCCAGCAGCGAGGAGGTCGTGACAGGGGCCTCCAACTATGGCTACACCTTC. It specifies CASSEEVVTGASNYGYTF.